The T cell receptor (beta chain) described here comes from a study of identical twins' blood T cells. This clonotype was recorded a few times. Its specificity is unknown. Each CDR3 protein is one row after TCRdb ran MiXCR on the 5' RACE reads. The sample has about 370,000 distinct CDR3 sequences, approximately 30% seen once. Overall study findings and caveats: Top TCRbeta clonotypes were shared more with twin than unrelated donors.

The CDR3 runs 17 residues. Germline V gene sequence: CDR1 DFQATT, CDR2 SNEGSKA (reference sequence). V dropped 0 bases and J dropped 6; count of bases not matched to a gene: 8. Sequences were obtained from PBMCs. The TCR sequence derives from a woman aged 18-49 years in good health. The rearrangement links TRBV20-1 to TRBJ1-6, with 10 bases aligning to TRBD1. The chain's CDR3 is CSARDRETGGPNSPLHF. The CDR3 bases are TGCAGTGCTAGAGATCGCGAGACAGGGGGCCCTAATTCACCCCTCCACTTT.